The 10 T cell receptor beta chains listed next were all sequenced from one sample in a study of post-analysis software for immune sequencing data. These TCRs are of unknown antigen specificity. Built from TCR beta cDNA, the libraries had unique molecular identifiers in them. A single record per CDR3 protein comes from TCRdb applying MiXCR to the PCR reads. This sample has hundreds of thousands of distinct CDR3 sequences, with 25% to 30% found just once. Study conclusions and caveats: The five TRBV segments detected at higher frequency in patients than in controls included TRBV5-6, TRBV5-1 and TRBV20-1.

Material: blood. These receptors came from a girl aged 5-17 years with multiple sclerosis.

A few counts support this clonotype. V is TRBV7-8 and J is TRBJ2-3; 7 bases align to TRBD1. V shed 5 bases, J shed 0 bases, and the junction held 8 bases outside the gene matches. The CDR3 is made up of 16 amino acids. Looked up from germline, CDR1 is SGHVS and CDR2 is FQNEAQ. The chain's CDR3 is CASSPLTGSSTDTQYF. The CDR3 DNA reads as TGTGCCAGCAGCCCGCTGACAGGGTCTAGCACAGATACGCAGTATTTT.

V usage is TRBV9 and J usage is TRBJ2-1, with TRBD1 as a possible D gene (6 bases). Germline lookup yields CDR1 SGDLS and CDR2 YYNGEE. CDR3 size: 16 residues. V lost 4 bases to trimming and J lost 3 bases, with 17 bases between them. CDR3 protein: CASSTNRANNYNEQFF. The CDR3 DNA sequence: TGTGCCAGCAGCACGAACAGGGCAAACAACTACAATGAGCAGTTCTTC.

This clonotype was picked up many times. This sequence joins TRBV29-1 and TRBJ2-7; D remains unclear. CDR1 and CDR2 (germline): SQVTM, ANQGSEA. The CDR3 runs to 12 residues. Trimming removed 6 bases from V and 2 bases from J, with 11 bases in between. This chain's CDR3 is CSVSGSPYEQYF. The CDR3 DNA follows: TGCAGCGTCTCTGGCAGCCCCTACGAGCAGTACTTC.

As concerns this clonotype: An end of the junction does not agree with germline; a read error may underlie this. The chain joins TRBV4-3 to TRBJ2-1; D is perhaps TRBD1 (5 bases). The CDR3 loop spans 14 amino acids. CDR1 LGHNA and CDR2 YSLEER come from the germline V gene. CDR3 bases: TGCGCCAGCAGCCAAGATCTTACGGACAATGGGCAGTTCTTC. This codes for CASSQDLTDNGQFF.

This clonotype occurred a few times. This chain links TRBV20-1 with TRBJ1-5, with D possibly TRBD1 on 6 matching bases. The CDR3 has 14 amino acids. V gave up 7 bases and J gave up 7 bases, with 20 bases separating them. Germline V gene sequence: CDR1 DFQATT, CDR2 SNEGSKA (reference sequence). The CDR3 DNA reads TGCAGTGTCAGCCCAGGGGCTTCAGGACAGCCCCAGCATTTT. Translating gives CSVSPGASGQPQHF.

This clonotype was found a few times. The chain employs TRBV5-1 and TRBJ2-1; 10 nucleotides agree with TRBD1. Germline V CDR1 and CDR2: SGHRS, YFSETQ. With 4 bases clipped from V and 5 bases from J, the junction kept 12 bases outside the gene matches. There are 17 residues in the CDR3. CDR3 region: CASSKNPTGGLDNEQFF. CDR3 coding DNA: TGCGCCAGCAGCAAAAATCCGACAGGGGGCTTAGACAATGAGCAGTTCTTC. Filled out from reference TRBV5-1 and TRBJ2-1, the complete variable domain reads KAGVTQTPRYLIKTRGQQVTLSCSPISGHRSVSWYQQTPGQGLQFLFEYFSETQRNKGNFPGRFSGRQFSNSRSEMNVSTLELGDSALYLCASSKNPTGGLDNEQFFGPGTRLTVL.

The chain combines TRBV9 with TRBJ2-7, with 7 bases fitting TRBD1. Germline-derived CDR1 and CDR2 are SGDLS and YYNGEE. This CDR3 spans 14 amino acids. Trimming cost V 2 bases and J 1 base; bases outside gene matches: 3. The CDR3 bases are TGTGCCAGCAGCGTCGGGGACAGTTCCTACGAGCAGTACTTC. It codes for CASSVGDSSYEQYF.

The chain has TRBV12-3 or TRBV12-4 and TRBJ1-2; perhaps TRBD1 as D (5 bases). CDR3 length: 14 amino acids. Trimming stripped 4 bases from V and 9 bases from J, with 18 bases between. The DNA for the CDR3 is TGTGCCAGCAGTTCCGCTTTACAGGTTCCGAGCTACACCTTC. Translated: CASSSALQVPSYTF.

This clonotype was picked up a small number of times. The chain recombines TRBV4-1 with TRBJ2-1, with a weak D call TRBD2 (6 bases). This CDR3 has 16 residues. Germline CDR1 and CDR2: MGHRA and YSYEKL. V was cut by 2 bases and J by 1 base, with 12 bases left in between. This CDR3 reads CASSQPLGGSYNEQFF. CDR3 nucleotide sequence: TGCGCCAGCAGCCAACCGCTGGGGGGTTCCTACAATGAGCAGTTCTTC.

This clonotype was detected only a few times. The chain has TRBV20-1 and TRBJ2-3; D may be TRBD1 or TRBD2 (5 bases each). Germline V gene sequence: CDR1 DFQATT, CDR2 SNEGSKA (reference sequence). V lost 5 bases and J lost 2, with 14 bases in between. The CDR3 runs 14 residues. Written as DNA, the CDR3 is TGCAGTGCTCTGGGACCGATATTCACAGATACGCAGTATTTT. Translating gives CSALGPIFTDTQYF.